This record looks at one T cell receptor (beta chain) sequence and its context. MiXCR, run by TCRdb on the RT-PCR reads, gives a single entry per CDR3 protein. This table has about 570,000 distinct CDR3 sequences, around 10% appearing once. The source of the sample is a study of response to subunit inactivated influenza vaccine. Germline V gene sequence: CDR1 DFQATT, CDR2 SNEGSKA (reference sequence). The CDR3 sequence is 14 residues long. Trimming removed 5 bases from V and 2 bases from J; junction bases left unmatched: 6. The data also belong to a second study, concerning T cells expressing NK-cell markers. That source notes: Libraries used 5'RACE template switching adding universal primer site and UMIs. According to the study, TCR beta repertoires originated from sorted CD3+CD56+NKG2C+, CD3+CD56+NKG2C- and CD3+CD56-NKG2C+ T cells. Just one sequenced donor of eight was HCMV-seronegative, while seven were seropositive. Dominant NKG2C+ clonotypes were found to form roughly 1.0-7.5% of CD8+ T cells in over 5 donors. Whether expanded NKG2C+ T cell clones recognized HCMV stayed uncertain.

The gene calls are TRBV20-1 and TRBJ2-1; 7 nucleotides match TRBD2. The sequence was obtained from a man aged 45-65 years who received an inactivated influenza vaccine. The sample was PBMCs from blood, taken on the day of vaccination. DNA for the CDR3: TGCAGTGCTGTAAGCGGGACTCCCTACAATGAGCAGTTCTTC. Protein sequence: CSAVSGTPYNEQFF.